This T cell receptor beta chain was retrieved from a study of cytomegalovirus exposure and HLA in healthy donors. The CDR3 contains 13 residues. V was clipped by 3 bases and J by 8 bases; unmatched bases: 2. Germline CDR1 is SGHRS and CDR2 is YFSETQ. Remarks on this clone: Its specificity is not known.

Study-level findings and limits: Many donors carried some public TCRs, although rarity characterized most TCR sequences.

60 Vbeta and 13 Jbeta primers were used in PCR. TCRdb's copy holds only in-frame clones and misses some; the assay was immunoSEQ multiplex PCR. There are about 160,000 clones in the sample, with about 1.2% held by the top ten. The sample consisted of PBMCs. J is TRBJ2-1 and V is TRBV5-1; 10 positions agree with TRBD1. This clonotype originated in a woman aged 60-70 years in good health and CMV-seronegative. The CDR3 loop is CASSSGQGYEQFF. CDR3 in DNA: TGCGCCAGCAGCTCGGGACAGGGGTATGAGCAGTTCTTC. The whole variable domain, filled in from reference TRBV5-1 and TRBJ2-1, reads KAGVTQTPRYLIKTRGQQVTLSCSPISGHRSVSWYQQTPGQGLQFLFEYFSETQRNKGNFPGRFSGRQFSNSRSEMNVSTLELGDSALYLCASSSGQGYEQFFGPGTRLTVL.